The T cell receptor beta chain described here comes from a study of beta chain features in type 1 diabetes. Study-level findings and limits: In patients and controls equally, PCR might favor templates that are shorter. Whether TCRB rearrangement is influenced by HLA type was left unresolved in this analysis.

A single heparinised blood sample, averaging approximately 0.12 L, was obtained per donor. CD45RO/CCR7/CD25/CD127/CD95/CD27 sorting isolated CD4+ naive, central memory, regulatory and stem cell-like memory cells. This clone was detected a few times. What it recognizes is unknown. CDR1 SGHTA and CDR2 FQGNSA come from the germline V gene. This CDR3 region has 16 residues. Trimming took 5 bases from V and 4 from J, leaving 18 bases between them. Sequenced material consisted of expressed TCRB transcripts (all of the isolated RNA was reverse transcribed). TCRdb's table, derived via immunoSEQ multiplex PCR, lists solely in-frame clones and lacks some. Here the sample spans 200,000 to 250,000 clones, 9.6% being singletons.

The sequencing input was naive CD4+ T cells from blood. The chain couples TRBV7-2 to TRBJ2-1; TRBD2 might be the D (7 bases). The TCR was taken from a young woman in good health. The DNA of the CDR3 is TGTGCCAGCAGCCCCTCGGGGGGCCGTACTTACAATGAGCAGTTCTTC. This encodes CASSPSGGRTYNEQFF.